Shown below are 7 T cell receptor beta chains from a single sample sequenced in a study of T cells in Graves' hyperthyroidism and ophthalmopathy. Researchers amplified the TCR beta CDR3 regions from RNA transcripts. First-round RT-PCR targeting the TCR CDR3 was performed with the HTBI primer set. TCRdb processed the multiplex PCR reads anew with MiXCR; each CDR3 protein has one entry. The table includes around 600,000 distinct CDR3 sequences, roughly a sixth detected once. The sample consisted of blood. The origin of the receptors is a woman in her 40s with Graves' ophthalmopathy.

This clonotype was seen only a few times. The chain has TRBV3-1 and TRBJ2-5; TRBD2 matches at 10 bases. There are 17 residues in the CDR3. J lost 2 bases, V lost 4 bases, and 10 bases had no gene match. Germline loops: CDR1 LGHDT, CDR2 YNNKEL (reference sequence). CDR3 in DNA: TGTGCCAGCAGCCCTGGAAAACTAGCGGGGAATCAAGAGACCCAGTACTTC. Translated, it gives CASSPGKLAGNQETQYF.

This sequence joins TRBV4-2 and TRBJ2-5; D perhaps matches TRBD2 (7 bases). The CDR3 contains 17 residues. V lost 1 base to trimming and J lost 7 bases, with 22 bases between them. CDR1 is LGHNA, CDR2 YNFKEQ, per germline. The CDR3: CASSQALNWGGRGTQYF. For the CDR3, the DNA is TGTGCCAGCAGCCAAGCCTTAAACTGGGGGGGCCGTGGGACCCAGTACTTC.

The chain recombines TRBV7-2 with TRBJ1-2; 7 bases map to TRBD1. Germline-derived CDR1 and CDR2 are SGHTA and FQGNSA. The CDR3 is made up of 15 amino acids. J was trimmed by 6 bases and V by 5 bases; bases with no gene match: 12. The CDR3 DNA reads as TGTGCCAGCAGCCCCAACCAGGGGGGGATAGATGGCTACACCTTC. Translating it yields CASSPNQGGIDGYTF.

The rearrangement uses TRBV5-8 and TRBJ2-1; 8 nucleotides align to TRBD1. The germline CDR1 and CDR2 sequences are SGHTS and YDEGEE. V trimming: 0 bases; J trimming: 9 bases; junction bases outside the gene matches: 5. The CDR3 sequence is 14 residues long. The CDR3: CASSLATGGFEQFF. CDR3 DNA: TGTGCCAGCAGCTTGGCTACAGGGGGTTTTGAGCAGTTCTTC.

The chain joins TRBV20-1 to TRBJ2-6; 15 nucleotides agree with TRBD2. V trimming: 3 bases; J trimming: 0 bases; junction bases outside the gene matches: 3. The germline gives CDR1 DFQATT, CDR2 SNEGSKA (reference sequence). The CDR3 spans 18 residues. The DNA for the CDR3 is TGCAGTGCTAGGGGGGGACTAGCGGGGGGCTCTGGGGCCAACGTCCTGACTTTC. Translated, it gives CSARGGLAGGSGANVLTF.

This clonotype was recorded at least ten times. The gene calls are TRBV28 and TRBJ2-1; 10 bases are a match to TRBD2. Germline V CDR1 and CDR2: MDHEN, SYDVKM. J gave up 5 bases and V 1 base, and 2 bases lay outside the gene matches. The length of the CDR3 is 15 residues. The CDR3 coding sequence is TGTGCCAGCAGTTTATTAGCGGGAGGCCACAATGAGCAGTTCTTC. Translated: CASSLLAGGHNEQFF.

This clonotype was observed at least ten times. The chain is built from TRBV7-2 and TRBJ1-1; weak D call: TRBD1 (5 bases). V shed 5 bases and J shed 7 bases, with 20 bases lying between them. The germline CDR1 and CDR2 sequences are SGHTA and FQGNSA. The CDR3 loop spans 15 amino acids. This CDR3 is CASSLHGTLRLEAFF. The CDR3 nucleotides read TGTGCCAGCAGCCTACATGGGACTCTCCGACTTGAAGCTTTCTTT.